This passage covers 4 T cell receptor beta chains from one sample sequenced in a study of cytomegalovirus exposure and HLA in healthy donors. The PCR used 60 Vbeta and 13 Jbeta primers. Sequencing used immunoSEQ multiplex PCR; TCRdb keeps in-frame clones, though not all of them. Of approximately 61,000 clones listed, about 80% were seen once; the top ten hold roughly half. Sequencing input: PBMCs. The source of these receptors is a man aged 50-60 years in good health and CMV-seropositive.

This chain connects TRBV6-5 to TRBJ1-6; tentative D call: TRBD1 (5 bases). The germline V and J ends were trimmed by 0 bases and 9 bases, with 12 bases remaining between them. CDR1 MNHEY and CDR2 SVGAGI come from the germline V gene. The CDR3 sequence is 15 residues long. The CDR3 bases are TGTGCCAGCAGTTACTCGAGTAGCAGGGCTTCACCCCTCCACTTT. As protein: CASSYSSSRASPLHF.

This chain connects TRBV27 to TRBJ1-4, with 7 bases matching TRBD1. Looked up from germline, CDR1 is MNHEY and CDR2 is SMNVEV (reference sequence). The CDR3 totals 15 residues. V lost 7 bases, J lost 0 bases, and 5 bases stayed unmatched. The CDR3 nucleotides read TGTGCCAGCACCCCGGGACAGTCAACTAATGAAAAACTGTTTTTT. This translates into CASTPGQSTNEKLFF.

This chain connects TRBV28 to TRBJ1-1; D possibly corresponds to TRBD1 (5 bases). V was cut by 6 bases and J by 11 bases, with 22 bases left in between. The CDR3 is made up of 14 amino acids. Germline loops: CDR1 MDHEN, CDR2 SYDVKM. The CDR3 DNA sequence: TGTGCCAGCAGGGACATGGGATCCTTAATTGAGGCTTTCTTT. Translating gives CASRDMGSLIEAFF.

This chain connects TRBV6-5 to TRBJ2-2; 7 nucleotides line up with TRBD1. Germline CDR1 and CDR2: MNHEY and SVGAGI. V lost 6 bases to trimming and J lost 4 bases; unmatched junction nucleotides: 5. The CDR3 contains 14 residues. CDR3: CASSQQGITGELFF. Written as DNA, the CDR3 is TGTGCCAGCAGCCAACAGGGGATCACCGGGGAGCTGTTTTTT.